This T cell receptor beta chain came from a study of cytomegalovirus exposure and HLA in healthy donors. The junction had 5 bases not matched to a gene; V was cut back by 2 bases and J by 8 bases. The CDR3 sequence is 15 residues long. Germline lookup yields CDR1 SGHDT and CDR2 YYEEEE. With 60 Vbeta and 13 Jbeta primers, the PCR was carried out. Authors' data handling: A later analysis counted 65 million to 95 million unique TCR beta chains, about 11 million shared. Profiling relied on immunoSEQ multiplex PCR, and the TCRdb table lists in-frame clones only, not all of them. The D gene and trimming were derived from the DNA, and the V and J assignments and clone size from that table. The sample consists of 85,000 to 100,000 clones, approximately 77% of them appearing once. Notes on this clone: Its antigen is not identified.

General study points: Only CMV serostatus was available as immune exposure information. Productive status was seen about 90% or about 30% of the time for most TCR beta V segments in an earlier analysis.

The receptor was isolated from a woman aged 40 to 50 in good health and CMV-seronegative. Input material: PBMCs. The chain joins TRBV5-6 to TRBJ2-1; the match to TRBD2 covers 12 bases. Here the CDR3 DNA reads TGTGCCAGCAGCTTACTAGCGGGGGGATTCGATGAGCAGTTCTTC. It specifies CASSLLAGGFDEQFF.